Listed below are T cell receptor beta chains from one sample, sequenced in a study of T cell responses to AZD1222 COVID-19 vaccine. The data were produced by immunoSEQ multiplex PCR, yet TCRdb's version contains in-frame clones alone and is incomplete. This sample has 100,000 to 130,000 clones; about nine tenths occur once, and the top ten carry about 6.8%. The material sequenced was peripheral blood, taken 28 days after the second AZD1222 dose. Receptors originate from an adult who received the AZD1222 COVID-19 vaccine. Each CDR3 is given with its conserved first and last residue. Each record gives: D gene, J gene, V gene, clone size, CDR3 protein, CDR3 DNA. D genes are given only for firm matches. Size is stated for part of the rows, as once, few or many counts, or as a class when the clone is expanded.

NA TRBJ1-1 TRBV9 NA CASSPWRADMNTEAFF TGTGCCAGCAGCCCATGGAGGGCCGACATGAACACTGAAGCTTTCTTT
NA TRBJ2-7 TRBV27 NA CASRLTGSSGNEQYF TGTGCCAGCAGGTTAACAGGGTCCTCAGGAAACGAGCAGTACTTC
NA TRBJ1-6 TRBV27 NA CASSPLLATSSPLHF TGTGCCAGCAGTCCCCTACTCGCCACAAGTTCACCCCTCCACTTT
NA TRBJ2-1 TRBV5-1 NA CASSLGNPLDSNEQFF TGCGCCAGCAGCTTGGGAAATCCCCTCGACTCCAATGAGCAGTTCTTC
NA TRBJ1-1 TRBV24-1 NA CATSDSGGTEAFF TGTGCCACCAGTGACTCGGGCGGCACTGAAGCTTTCTTT
TRBD2 TRBJ2-2 TRBV6-1 NA CASSEKTSGDWAGELFF TGTGCCAGCAGTGAAAAAACTAGCGGGGATTGGGCCGGGGAGCTGTTTTTT
NA TRBJ1-1 TRBV12-3/TRBV12-4 NA CASQANTEAFF TGTGCCAGCCAGGCGAACACTGAAGCTTTCTTT
NA TRBJ2-1 TRBV3-1/TRBV3-2 NA CASTSVGNEQFF TGTGCCAGCACCTCGGTAGGCAATGAGCAGTTCTTC
NA TRBJ1-1 TRBV6-2/TRBV6-3 NA CASSYIAVGTEAFF TGTGCCAGCAGTTATATCGCGGTGGGCACTGAAGCTTTCTTT
TRBD1 TRBJ1-4 TRBV2 once CASFRDRGGTNEKLFF TGTGCCAGCTTCCGGGACAGGGGTGGAACTAATGAAAAACTGTTTTTT
TRBD2 TRBJ2-5 TRBV11-2 NA CASSRGAGTSAQETQYF TGTGCCAGCAGCCGGGGGGCCGGGACTAGCGCACAAGAGACCCAGTACTTC
TRBD2 TRBJ2-1 TRBV14 NA CASSPLAAYNEQFF TGTGCCAGCAGCCCTCTAGCGGCTTACAATGAGCAGTTCTTC
TRBD1 TRBJ1-2 TRBV19 NA CASSIGQGNDGYTF TGTGCCAGTAGTATAGGACAGGGAAACGATGGCTACACCTTC
NA TRBJ1-3 TRBV19 NA CASSIARTDAGNTIYF TGTGCCAGTAGTATCGCGCGGACGGACGCTGGAAACACCATATATTTT
NA TRBJ1-4 TRBV6-6 once CASSYSARAANEKLFF TGTGCCAGCAGTTACTCGGCCAGGGCGGCTAATGAAAAACTGTTTTTT
NA TRBJ2-1 TRBV6-4 NA CASSDYPCEQFF TGTGCCAGCAGTGACTACCCATGTGAGCAGTTCTTC
TRBD2 TRBJ2-5 TRBV29-1 NA CSVGLAGGQETQYF TGCAGCGTCGGACTAGCGGGGGGCCAAGAGACCCAGTACTTC
NA TRBJ2-5 TRBV15 NA CATSRTVQETQYF TGTGCCACCAGCAGGACGGTCCAAGAGACCCAGTACTTC
TRBD2 TRBJ2-3 TRBV29-1 once CSVEGGDGTDTQYF TGCAGCGTTGAGGGGGGGGATGGCACAGATACGCAGTATTTT
NA TRBJ1-4 TRBV2 NA CATRQLSTNEKLFF TGTGCCACTCGACAGTTATCGACTAATGAAAAACTGTTTTTT
TRBD2 TRBJ2-1 TRBV29-1 NA CSVYSLAVHNEQFF TGCAGCGTTTATAGTCTAGCGGTCCACAATGAGCAGTTCTTC
TRBD2 TRBJ2-1 TRBV4-3 NA CASSPGLAGANEQFF TGCGCCAGCAGCCCCGGACTAGCGGGAGCAAATGAGCAGTTCTTC
TRBD1 TRBJ1-2 TRBV6-5 NA CASSYRPGQGASGYTF TGTGCCAGCAGTTACCGACCGGGACAGGGGGCGAGTGGCTACACCTTC
TRBD1 TRBJ1-5 TRBV7-2 NA CASTLGTGLNQPQHF TGTGCCAGCACCCTTGGGACAGGGCTAAATCAGCCCCAGCATTTT
TRBD2 TRBJ2-7 TRBV4-1 NA CASSLGTSGDYEQYF TGCGCCAGCAGCCTAGGGACTAGCGGGGACTACGAGCAGTACTTC
NA TRBJ2-5 TRBV7-5 NA CARSLACSEVWTQYF TGTGCCAGAAGCTTAGCGTGTAGCGAGGTTTGGACCCAGTACTTC
NA TRBJ1-1 TRBV29-1 NA CSVEMNTEAFF TGCAGCGTTGAGATGAACACTGAAGCTTTCTTT
NA TRBJ1-3 TRBV6-2/TRBV6-3 NA CASSYGPGRLLSGNTIYF TGTGCCAGCAGTTACGGCCCGGGCAGGCTTCTCTCTGGAAACACCATATATTTT
NA TRBJ1-2 TRBV5-1 NA CASSLDRVINNYGYTF TGCGCCAGCAGCTTGGACAGGGTAATAAACAACTATGGCTACACCTTC
TRBD1 TRBJ2-7 TRBV13 NA CASSYRDRADEQYF TGTGCCAGCAGCTACCGGGACAGGGCCGACGAGCAGTACTTC
TRBD1 TRBJ1-1 TRBV6-5 NA CASRRGQGVDTEAFF TGTGCCAGCCGGCGGGGACAGGGGGTCGACACTGAAGCTTTCTTT
NA TRBJ1-1 TRBV10-2 NA CASSERQANTEAFF TGCGCCAGCAGTGAGAGACAAGCGAACACTGAAGCTTTCTTT
TRBD2 TRBJ2-7 TRBV30 few CAWGGGPHEQYF TGTGCCTGGGGGGGAGGGCCCCACGAGCAGTACTTC
TRBD2 TRBJ2-5 TRBV4-3 NA CASSQEVAGDPRRETQYF TGCGCCAGCAGCCAAGAGGTAGCGGGAGATCCGAGGAGAGAGACCCAGTACTTC
NA TRBJ1-3 TRBV6-5 NA CASTPSESSGNTIYF TGTGCCAGCACCCCCTCCGAGTCCTCTGGAAACACCATATATTTT
NA TRBJ2-7 TRBV5-6 few CASSATRGYEQYF TGTGCCAGCAGCGCGACGAGAGGCTACGAGCAGTACTTC
NA TRBJ2-2 TRBV18 once CASSPPEDSDTGELFF TGTGCCAGCTCACCACCCGAGGACAGTGACACCGGGGAGCTGTTTTTT
TRBD2 TRBJ2-7 TRBV18 once CASSIRGGTTSYEQYF TGTGCCAGCTCCATTCGGGGGGGGACAACCTCCTACGAGCAGTACTTC
NA TRBJ1-2 TRBV5-1 NA CASRLDSLNYGYTF TGCGCCAGCAGATTAGACAGCCTTAACTATGGCTACACCTTC
TRBD1 TRBJ2-7 TRBV28 few CASKIPGQGYEQYF TGTGCCAGCAAAATACCGGGACAGGGTTACGAGCAGTACTTC